The 3 T cell receptor beta chains listed next were all sequenced from one sample in a study of radiation and T cells in renal cell carcinoma. TCRdb's copy holds only in-frame clones and misses some; the assay was immunoSEQ multiplex PCR. Of around 140,000 clones listed, around 90% were seen once; the top ten hold 4.1%. The time point: baseline pretreatment blood. The sample's treatment: 15 Gy SBRT to primary tumor, nephrectomy 4 weeks later. This specimen was blood, taken from a patient whose treatment included radiotherapy and nephrectomy. The receptors come from a woman in her 70s with renal cell carcinoma.

The rearrangement uses TRBV2 and TRBJ2-1; D not certain. V was clipped by 4 bases and J by 0 bases, with 16 bases between them. The length of the CDR3 is 17 residues. CDR1 and CDR2 (germline): SNHLY, FYNNEI. This CDR3 reads CASSAHKVASSYNEQFF. As DNA, the CDR3 is TGTGCCAGCAGTGCGCATAAAGTGGCTAGCTCCTACAATGAGCAGTTCTTC.

This chain connects TRBV5-1 to TRBJ1-2, with a tentative D call TRBD1 (5 bases). V was clipped by 1 base and J by 2 bases, with 9 bases between them. Germline CDR1 and CDR2: SGHRS and YFSETQ. This CDR3 comprises 14 residues. In DNA form, the CDR3 reads TGCGCCAGCAGCTTGATGAGGGGAAACTATGGCTACACCTTC. It yields the protein CASSLMRGNYGYTF.

The chain couples TRBV5-5 to TRBJ1-1; D unclear. CDR1 is SGHKS and CDR2 is YYEKEE in the germline V gene (reference sequence). This CDR3 contains 15 residues. The V gene lost 1 base and the J gene lost 1 base, with 11 bases spanning the gap. The CDR3 protein is CASSLLAEWNTEAFF. CDR3 bases: TGTGCCAGCAGCTTGTTAGCAGAATGGAACACTGAAGCTTTCTTT.